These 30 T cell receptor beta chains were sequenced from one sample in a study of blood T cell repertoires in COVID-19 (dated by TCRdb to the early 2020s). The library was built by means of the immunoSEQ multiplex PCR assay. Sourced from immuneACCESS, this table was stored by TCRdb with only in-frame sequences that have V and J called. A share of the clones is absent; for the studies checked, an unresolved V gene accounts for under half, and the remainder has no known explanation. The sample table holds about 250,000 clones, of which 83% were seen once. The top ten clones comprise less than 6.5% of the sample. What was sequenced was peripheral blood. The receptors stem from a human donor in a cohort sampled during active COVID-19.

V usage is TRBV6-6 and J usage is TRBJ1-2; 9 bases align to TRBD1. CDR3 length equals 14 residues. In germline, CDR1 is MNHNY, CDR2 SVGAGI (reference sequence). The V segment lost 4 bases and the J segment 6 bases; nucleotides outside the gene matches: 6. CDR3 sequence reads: CASSSGTGIDGYTF. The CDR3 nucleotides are TGTGCCAGCAGTTCTGGGACAGGGATTGATGGCTACACCTTC.

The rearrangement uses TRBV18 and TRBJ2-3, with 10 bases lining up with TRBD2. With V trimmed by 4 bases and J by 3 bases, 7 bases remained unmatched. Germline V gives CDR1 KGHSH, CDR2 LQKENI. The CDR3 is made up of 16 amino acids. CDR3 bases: TGTGCCAGCTCACTAACCGGGACTAGCGTAACAGATACGCAGTATTTT. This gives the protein CASSLTGTSVTDTQYF.

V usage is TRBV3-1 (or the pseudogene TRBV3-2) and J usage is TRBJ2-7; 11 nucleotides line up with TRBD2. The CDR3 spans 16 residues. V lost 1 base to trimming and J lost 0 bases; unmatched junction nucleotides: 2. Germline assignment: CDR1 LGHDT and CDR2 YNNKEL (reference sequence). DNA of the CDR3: TGTGCCAGCAGCCAAGGGGGACTAGCGGTCTCCTACGAGCAGTACTTC. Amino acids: CASSQGGLAVSYEQYF.

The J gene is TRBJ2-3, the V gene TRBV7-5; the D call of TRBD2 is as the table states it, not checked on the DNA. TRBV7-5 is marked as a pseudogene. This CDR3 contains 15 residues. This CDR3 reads CARSLFASGRDTQYF. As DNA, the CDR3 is TGTGCCAGAAGCTTATTTGCTAGCGGGAGAGATACGCAGTATTTT.

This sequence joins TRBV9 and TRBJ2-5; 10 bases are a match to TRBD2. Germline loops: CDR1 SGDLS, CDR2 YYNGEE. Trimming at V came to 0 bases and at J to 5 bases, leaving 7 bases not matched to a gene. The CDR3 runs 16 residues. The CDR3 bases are TGTGCCAGCAGCGTAGACAGCGGGGGGGCATCCGAGACCCAGTACTTC. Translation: CASSVDSGGASETQYF.

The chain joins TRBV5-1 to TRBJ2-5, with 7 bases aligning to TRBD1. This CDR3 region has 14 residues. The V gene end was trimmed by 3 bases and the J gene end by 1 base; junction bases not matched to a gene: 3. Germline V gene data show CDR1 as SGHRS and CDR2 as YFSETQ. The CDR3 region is CASSSRDSQETQYF. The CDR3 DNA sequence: TGCGCCAGCAGCTCTAGGGACAGCCAAGAGACCCAGTACTTC.

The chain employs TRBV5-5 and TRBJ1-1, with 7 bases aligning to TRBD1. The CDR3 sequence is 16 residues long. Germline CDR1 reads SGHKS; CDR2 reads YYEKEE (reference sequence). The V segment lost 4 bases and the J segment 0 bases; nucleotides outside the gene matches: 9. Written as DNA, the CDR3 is TGTGCCAGCAGCCGGGAGGGCAGGGGGTTGAACACTGAAGCTTTCTTT. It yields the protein CASSREGRGLNTEAFF.

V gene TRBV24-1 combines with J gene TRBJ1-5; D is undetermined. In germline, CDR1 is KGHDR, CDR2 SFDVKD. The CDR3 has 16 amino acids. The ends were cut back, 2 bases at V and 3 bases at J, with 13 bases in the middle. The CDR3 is CATSDSQRGTNQPQHF. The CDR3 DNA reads TGTGCCACCAGTGATTCCCAGCGGGGTACCAATCAGCCCCAGCATTTT.

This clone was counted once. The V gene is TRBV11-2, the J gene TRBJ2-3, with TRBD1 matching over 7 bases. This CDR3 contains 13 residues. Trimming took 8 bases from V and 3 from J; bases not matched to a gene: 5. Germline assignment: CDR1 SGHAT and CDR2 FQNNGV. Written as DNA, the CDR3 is TGTGCCAGCGGACAGGAAAGAACAGATACGCAGTATTTT. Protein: CASGQERTDTQYF.

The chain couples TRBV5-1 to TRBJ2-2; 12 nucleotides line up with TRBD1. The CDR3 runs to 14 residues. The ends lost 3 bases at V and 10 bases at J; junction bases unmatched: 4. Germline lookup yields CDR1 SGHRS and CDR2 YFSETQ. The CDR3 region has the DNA TGCGCCAGCAGCTGGGGACAGGGGGCCGAGGAGCTGTTTTTT. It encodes CASSWGQGAEELFF.

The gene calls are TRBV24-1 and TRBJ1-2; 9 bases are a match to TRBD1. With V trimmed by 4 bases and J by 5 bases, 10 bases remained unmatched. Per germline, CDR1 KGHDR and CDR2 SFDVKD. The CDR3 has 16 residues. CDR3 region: CATSEGRQGDLYGYTF. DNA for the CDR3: TGTGCCACCAGTGAAGGGAGACAGGGGGACCTTTATGGCTACACCTTC.

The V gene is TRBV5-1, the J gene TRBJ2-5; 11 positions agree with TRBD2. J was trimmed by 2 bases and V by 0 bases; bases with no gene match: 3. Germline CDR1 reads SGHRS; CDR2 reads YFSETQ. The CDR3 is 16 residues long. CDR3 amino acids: CASSLGTSGSQETQYF. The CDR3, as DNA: TGCGCCAGCAGCTTGGGCACTAGCGGGAGTCAAGAGACCCAGTACTTC.

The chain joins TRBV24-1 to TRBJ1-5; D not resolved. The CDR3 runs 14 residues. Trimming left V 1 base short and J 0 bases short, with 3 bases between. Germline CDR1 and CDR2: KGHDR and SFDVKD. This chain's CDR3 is CATSDFNSNQPQHF. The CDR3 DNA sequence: TGTGCCACCAGTGATTTCAATAGCAATCAGCCCCAGCATTTT.

The DNA of the CDR3 is TGTGCCAGCAGTGTAGTCAGGGGACCTAATTCACCCCTCCACTTT. Amino acid sequence: CASSVVRGPNSPLHF. The chain carries TRBV27 and TRBJ1-6; maybe TRBD1 (6 bases). Germline V gives CDR1 MNHEY, CDR2 SMNVEV (reference sequence). Trimming cost V 5 bases and J 6 bases, with 14 bases left between them. There are 15 residues in the CDR3.

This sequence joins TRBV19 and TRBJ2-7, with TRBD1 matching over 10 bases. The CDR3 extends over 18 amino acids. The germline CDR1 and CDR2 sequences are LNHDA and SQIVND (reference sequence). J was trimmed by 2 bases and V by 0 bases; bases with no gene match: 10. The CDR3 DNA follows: TGTGCCAGTAGTATAGATCTTTTTGGACAGGGGGACACCTACGAGCAGTACTTC. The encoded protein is CASSIDLFGQGDTYEQYF. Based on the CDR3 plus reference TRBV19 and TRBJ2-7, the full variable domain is DGGITQSPKYLFRKEGQNVTLSCEQNLNHDAMYWYRQDPGQGLRLIYYSQIVNDFQKGDIAEGYSVSREKKESFPLTVTSAQKNPTAFYLCASSIDLFGQGDTYEQYFGPGTRLTVT.

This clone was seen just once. The CDR3 nucleotides read TGTGCCAGCAGTGAAGTAAGAACAGCCGAGACCCAGTACTTC. Encoded protein: CASSEVRTAETQYF. The rearrangement uses TRBV2 and TRBJ2-5, with D unresolved. Germline V gives CDR1 SNHLY, CDR2 FYNNEI. The length of the CDR3 is 14 residues. V lost 1 base and J lost 5, with 11 bases in between.

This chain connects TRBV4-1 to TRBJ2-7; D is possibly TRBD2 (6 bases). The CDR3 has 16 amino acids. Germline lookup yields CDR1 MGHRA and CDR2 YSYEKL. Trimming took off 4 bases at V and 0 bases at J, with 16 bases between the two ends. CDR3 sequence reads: CASSLLVGDFSYEQYF. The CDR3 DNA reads TGCGCCAGCAGCCTACTGGTCGGGGACTTCTCCTACGAGCAGTACTTC.

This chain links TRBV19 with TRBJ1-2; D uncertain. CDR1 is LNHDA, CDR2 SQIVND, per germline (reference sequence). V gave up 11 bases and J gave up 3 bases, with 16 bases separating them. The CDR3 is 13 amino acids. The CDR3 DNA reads TGTGCCGGTCGTGGAGGGTCTGACTATGGCTACACCTTC. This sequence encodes CAGRGGSDYGYTF.

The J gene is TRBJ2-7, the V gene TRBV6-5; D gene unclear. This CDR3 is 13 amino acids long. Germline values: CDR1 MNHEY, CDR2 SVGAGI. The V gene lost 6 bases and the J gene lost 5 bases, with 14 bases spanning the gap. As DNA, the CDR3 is TGTGCCAGCAGCCCCTTCCCCAGTAACGAGCAGTACTTC. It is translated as CASSPFPSNEQYF.

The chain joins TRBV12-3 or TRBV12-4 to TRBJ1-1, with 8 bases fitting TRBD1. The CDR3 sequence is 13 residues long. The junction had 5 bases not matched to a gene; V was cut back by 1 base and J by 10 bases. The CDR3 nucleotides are TGTGCCAGCAGTTTAGGGACAGGGTTCGGAGCTTTCTTT. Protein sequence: CASSLGTGFGAFF.

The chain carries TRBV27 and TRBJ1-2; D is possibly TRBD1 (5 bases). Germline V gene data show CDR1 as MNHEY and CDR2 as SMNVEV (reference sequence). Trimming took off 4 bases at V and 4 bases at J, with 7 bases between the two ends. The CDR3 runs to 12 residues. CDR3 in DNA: TGTGCCAGCAGTTCAGGGTTCTATGGCTACACCTTC. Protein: CASSSGFYGYTF.

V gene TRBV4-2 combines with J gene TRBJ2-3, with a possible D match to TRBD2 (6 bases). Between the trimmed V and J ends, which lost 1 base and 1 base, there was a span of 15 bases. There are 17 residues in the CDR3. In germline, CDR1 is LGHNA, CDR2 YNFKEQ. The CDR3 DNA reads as TGTGCCAGCAGCCAAGTAAGCTCGGGGGTAGGCACAGATACGCAGTATTTT. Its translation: CASSQVSSGVGTDTQYF.

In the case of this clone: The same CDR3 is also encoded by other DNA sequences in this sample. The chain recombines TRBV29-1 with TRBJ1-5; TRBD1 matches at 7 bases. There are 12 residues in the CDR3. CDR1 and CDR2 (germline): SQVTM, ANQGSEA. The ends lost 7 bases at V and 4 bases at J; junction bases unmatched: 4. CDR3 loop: CSAGTANQPQHF. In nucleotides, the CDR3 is TGCAGCGCCGGGACAGCGAATCAGCCCCAGCATTTT.

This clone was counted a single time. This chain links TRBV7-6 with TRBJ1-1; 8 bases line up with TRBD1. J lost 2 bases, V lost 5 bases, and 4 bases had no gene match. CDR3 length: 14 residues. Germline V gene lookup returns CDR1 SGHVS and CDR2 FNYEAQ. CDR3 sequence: CASSRGQVNTEAFF. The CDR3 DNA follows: TGTGCCAGCAGCCGGGGACAGGTTAACACTGAAGCTTTCTTT.

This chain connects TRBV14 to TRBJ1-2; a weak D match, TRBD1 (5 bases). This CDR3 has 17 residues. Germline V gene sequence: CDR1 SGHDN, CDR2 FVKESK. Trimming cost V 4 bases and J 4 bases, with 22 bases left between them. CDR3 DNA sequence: TGTGCCAGCAGCCCGGGGGTTTTGACCCTGGGTCCCTATGGCTACACCTTC. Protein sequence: CASSPGVLTLGPYGYTF.

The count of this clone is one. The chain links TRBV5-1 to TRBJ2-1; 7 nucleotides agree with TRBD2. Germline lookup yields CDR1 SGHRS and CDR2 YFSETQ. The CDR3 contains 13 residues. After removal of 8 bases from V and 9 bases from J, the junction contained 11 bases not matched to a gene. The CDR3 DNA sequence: TGCGCCAGTAATCCAAGACCGGGGGGTGAGCAGTTCTTC. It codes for CASNPRPGGEQFF.

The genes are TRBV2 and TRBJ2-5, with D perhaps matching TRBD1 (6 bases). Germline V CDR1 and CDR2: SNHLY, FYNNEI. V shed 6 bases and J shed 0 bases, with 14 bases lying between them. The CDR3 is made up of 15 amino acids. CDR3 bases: TGTGCCAGCAGCCGACAGGATTTGTACCAAGAGACCCAGTACTTC. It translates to CASSRQDLYQETQYF.

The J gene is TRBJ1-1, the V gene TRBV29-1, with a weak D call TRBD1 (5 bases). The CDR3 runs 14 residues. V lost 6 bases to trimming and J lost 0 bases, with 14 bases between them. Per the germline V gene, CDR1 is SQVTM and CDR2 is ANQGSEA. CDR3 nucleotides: TGCAGCGTGGGTGCCTGGGGGGTGAACACTGAAGCTTTCTTT. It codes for CSVGAWGVNTEAFF.

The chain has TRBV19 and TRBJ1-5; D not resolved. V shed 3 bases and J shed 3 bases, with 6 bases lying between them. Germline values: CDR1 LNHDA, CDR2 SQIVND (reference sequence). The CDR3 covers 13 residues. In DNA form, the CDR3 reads TGTGCCAGTAGTATTGCAGTCAATCAGCCCCAGCATTTT. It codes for CASSIAVNQPQHF. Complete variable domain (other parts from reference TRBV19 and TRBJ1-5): DGGITQSPKYLFRKEGQNVTLSCEQNLNHDAMYWYRQDPGQGLRLIYYSQIVNDFQKGDIAEGYSVSREKKESFPLTVTSAQKNPTAFYLCASSIAVNQPQHFGDGTRLSIL.

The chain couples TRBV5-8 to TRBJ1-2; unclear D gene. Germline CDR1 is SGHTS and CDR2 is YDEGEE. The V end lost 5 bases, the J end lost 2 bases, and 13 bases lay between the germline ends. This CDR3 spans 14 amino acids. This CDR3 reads CASSLPGANYGYTF. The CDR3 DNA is TGTGCCAGCAGTTTGCCGGGAGCCAACTATGGCTACACCTTC.